The entry that follows covers one TCR beta chain sequence. Its antigen remains unknown. The data are from a study of cytomegalovirus exposure and HLA in healthy donors. Study-wide results and limits: Reports described diagnosis of cytomegalovirus status by the classifier as highly specific and sensitive. Follow-up analysis seemed to connect common viral pathogens with several of the most significant clusters identified.

Vbeta (60) and Jbeta (13) primers were used in the PCR. Produced via immunoSEQ multiplex PCR; TCRdb's table is partial and in-frame only. The table has approximately 200,000 clones, approximately 85% seen once. Trimming at V came to 3 bases and at J to 4 bases, leaving 11 bases not matched to a gene. The CDR3 covers 17 residues. CDR1 and CDR2 (germline): ENHRY, SYGVKD. The source is a girl under 18 in good health and CMV-seropositive. Sequenced: PBMCs. The chain is built from TRBV10-3 and TRBJ1-1; TRBD1 aligns across 10 bases. CDR3 nucleotides: TGTGCCATCAGTGAAGGGGGGACAGGGGTCGGGTCCACTGAAGCTTTCTTT. Translation gives CAISEGGTGVGSTEAFF.